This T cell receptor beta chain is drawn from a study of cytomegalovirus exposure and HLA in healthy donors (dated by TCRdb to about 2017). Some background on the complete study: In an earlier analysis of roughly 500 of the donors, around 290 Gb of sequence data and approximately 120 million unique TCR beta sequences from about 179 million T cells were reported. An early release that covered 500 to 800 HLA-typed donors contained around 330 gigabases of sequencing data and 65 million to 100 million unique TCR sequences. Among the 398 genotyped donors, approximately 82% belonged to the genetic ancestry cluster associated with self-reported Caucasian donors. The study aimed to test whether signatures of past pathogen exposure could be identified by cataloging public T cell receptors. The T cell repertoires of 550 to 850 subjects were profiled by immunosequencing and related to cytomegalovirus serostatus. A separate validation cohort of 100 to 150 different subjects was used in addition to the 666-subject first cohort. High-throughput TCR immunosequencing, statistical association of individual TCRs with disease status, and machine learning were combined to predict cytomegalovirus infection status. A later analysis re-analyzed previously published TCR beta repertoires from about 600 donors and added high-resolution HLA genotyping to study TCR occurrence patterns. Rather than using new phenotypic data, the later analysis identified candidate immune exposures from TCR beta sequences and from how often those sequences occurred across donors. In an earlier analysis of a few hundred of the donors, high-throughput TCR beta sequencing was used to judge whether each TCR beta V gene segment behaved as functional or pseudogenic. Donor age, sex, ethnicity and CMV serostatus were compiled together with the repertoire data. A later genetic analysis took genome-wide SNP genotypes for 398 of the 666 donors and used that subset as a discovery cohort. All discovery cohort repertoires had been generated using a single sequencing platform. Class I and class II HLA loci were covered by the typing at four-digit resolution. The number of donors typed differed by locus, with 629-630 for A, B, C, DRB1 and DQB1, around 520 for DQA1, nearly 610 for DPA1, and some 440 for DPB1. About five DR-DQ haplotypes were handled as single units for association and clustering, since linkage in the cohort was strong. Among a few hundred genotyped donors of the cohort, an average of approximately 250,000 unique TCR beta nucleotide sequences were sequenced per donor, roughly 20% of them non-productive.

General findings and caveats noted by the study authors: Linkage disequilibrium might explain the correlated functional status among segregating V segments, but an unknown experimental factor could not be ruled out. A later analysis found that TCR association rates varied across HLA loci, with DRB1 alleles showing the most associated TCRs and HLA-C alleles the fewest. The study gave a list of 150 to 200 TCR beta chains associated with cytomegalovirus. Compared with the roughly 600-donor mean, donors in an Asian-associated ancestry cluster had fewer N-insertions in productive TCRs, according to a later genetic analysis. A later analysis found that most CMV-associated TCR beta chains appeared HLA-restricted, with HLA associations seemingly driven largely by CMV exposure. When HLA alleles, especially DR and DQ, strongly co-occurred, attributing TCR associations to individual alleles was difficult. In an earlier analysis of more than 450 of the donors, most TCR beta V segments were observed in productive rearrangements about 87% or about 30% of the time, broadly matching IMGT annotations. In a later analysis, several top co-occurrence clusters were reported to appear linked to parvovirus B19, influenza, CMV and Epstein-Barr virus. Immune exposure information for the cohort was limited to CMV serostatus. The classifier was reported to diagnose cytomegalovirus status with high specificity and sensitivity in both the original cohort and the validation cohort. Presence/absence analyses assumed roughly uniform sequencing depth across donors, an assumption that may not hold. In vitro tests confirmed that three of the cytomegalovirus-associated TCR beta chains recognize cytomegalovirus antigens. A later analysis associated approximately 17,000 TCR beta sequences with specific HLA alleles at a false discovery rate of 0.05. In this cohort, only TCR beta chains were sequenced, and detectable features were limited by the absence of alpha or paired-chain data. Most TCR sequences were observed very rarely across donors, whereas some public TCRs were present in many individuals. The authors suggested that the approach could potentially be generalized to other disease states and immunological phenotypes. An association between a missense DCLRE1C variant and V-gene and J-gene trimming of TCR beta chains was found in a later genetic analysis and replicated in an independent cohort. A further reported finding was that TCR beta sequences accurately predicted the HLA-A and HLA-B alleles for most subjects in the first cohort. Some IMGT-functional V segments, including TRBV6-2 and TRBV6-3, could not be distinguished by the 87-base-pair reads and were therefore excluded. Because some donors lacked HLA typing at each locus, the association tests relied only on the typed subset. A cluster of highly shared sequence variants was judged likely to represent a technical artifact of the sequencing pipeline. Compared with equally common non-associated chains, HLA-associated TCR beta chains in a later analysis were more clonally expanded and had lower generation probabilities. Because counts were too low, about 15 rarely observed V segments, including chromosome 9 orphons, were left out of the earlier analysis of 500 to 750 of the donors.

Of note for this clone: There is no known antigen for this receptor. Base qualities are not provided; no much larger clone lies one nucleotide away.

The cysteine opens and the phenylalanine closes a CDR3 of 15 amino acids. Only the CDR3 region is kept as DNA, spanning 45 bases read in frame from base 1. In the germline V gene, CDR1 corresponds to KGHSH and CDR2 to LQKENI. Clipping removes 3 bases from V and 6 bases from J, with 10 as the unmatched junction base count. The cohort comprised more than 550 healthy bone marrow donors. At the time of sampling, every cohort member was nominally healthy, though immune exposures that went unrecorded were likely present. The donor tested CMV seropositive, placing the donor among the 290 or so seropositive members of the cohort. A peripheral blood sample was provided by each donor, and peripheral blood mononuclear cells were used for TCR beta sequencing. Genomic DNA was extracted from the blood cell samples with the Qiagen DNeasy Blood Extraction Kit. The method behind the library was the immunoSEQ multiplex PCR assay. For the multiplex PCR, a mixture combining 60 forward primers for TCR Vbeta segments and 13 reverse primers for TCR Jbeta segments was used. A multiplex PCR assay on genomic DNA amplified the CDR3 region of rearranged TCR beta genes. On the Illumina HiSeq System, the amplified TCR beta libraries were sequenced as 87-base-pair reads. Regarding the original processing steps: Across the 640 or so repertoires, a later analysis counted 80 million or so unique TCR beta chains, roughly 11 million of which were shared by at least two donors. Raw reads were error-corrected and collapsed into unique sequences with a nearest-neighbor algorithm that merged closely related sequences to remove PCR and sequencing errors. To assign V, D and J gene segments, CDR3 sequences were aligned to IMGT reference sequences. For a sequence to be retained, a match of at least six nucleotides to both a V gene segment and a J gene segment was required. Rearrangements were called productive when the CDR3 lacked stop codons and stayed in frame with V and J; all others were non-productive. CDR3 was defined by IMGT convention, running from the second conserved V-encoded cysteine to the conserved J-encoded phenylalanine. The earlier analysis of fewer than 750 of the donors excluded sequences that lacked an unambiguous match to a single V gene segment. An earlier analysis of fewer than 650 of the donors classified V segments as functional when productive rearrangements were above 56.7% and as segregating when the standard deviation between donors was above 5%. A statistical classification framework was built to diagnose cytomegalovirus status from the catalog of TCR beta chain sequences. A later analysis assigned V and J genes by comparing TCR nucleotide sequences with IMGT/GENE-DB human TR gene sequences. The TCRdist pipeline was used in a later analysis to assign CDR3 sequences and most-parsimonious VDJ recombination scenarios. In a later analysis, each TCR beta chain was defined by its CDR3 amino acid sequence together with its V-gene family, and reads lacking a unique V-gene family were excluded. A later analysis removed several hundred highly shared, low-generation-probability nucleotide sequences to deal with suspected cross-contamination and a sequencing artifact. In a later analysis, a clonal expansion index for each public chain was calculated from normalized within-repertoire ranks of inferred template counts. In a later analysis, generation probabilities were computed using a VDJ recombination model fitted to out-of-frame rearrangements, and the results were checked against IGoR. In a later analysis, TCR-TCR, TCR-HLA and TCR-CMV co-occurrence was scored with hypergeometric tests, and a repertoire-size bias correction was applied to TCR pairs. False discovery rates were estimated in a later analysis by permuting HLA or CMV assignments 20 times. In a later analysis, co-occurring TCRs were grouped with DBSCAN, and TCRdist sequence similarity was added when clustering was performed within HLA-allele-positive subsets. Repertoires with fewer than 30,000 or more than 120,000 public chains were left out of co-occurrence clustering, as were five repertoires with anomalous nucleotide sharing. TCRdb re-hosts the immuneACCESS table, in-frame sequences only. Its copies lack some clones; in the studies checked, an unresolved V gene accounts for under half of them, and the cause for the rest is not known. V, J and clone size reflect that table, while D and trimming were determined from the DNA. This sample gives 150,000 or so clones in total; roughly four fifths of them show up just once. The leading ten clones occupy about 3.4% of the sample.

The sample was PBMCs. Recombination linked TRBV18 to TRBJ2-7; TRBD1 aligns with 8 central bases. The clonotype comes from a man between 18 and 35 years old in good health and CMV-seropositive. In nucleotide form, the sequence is TGTGCCAGCTCACCCGGGGCAGGGGGCTGGGGCGAGCAGTACTTC. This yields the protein CASSPGAGGWGEQYF. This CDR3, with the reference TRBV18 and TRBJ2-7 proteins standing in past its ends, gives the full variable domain NAGVMQNPRHLVRRRGQEARLRCSPMKGHSHVYWYRQLPEEGLKFMVYLQKENIIDESGMPKERFSAEFPKEGPSILRIQQVVRGDSAAYFCASSPGAGGWGEQYFGPGTRLTVT.